A selection of T cell receptor beta chains follows, all from one sample in a study of T cells in Graves' hyperthyroidism and ophthalmopathy. TCRdb called the multiplex PCR reads again in MiXCR, with one record for every CDR3 protein. The table lists 300,000 to 400,000 distinct CDR3 sequences, approximately 18% of them singletons. The sample was blood. These receptors were collected from a woman between 45 and 65 years old with Graves' hyperthyroidism. Both conserved end residues are part of each CDR3. Rows give clone size only sometimes, using once, few, many, or a class for an expanded clone.

J gene: TRBJ2-3; V gene: TRBV4-1; clone size: few; CDR3 length: 14; CDR3 protein: CASNERTYTDTQYF
J gene: TRBJ2-1; V gene: TRBV7-9; clone size: -; CDR3 length: 12; CDR3 protein: CASSRMMGNQFF
J gene: TRBJ1-5; V gene: TRBV20-1; clone size: -; CDR3 length: 15; CDR3 protein: CSASPRQPSNQPQHF
J gene: TRBJ2-2; V gene: TRBV20-1; clone size: -; CDR3 length: 12; CDR3 protein: CSAVDRAGELFF
J gene: TRBJ2-1; V gene: TRBV6-1; clone size: -; CDR3 length: 16; CDR3 protein: CASSEYGGGASNEQFF
J gene: TRBJ2-7; V gene: TRBV29-1; clone size: -; CDR3 length: 12; CDR3 protein: CSVEGGHYEQYF
J gene: TRBJ2-3; V gene: TRBV5-1; clone size: -; CDR3 length: 14; CDR3 protein: CASSTGETTDTQYF
J gene: TRBJ2-5; V gene: TRBV7-9; clone size: -; CDR3 length: 13; CDR3 protein: CASSGGAEETQYF
J gene: TRBJ2-7; V gene: TRBV20-1; clone size: few; CDR3 length: 12; CDR3 protein: CSASGHVYEQYF
J gene: TRBJ2-7; V gene: TRBV20-1; clone size: many; CDR3 length: 15; CDR3 protein: CSASPPSGMGNEQYF
J gene: TRBJ2-1; V gene: TRBV5-1; clone size: -; CDR3 length: 16; CDR3 protein: CASTGGQGARSSEQFF
J gene: TRBJ2-1; V gene: TRBV3-1; clone size: -; CDR3 length: 14; CDR3 protein: CASSLGGVSNEQFF
J gene: TRBJ1-2; V gene: TRBV6-1; clone size: -; CDR3 length: 14; CDR3 protein: CASLSDRGRDGYTF
J gene: TRBJ2-7; V gene: TRBV6-4; clone size: -; CDR3 length: 15; CDR3 protein: CASSPPGQVVYEQYF
J gene: TRBJ1-6; V gene: TRBV6-1; clone size: few; CDR3 length: 15; CDR3 protein: CASSAGGAYNSPLHF
J gene: TRBJ2-7; V gene: TRBV27; clone size: -; CDR3 length: 12; CDR3 protein: CASSLLGWEQYF
J gene: TRBJ2-7; V gene: TRBV3-1; clone size: few; CDR3 length: 15; CDR3 protein: CASSRRQGLGYEQYF
J gene: TRBJ2-7; V gene: TRBV10-3; clone size: many; CDR3 length: 16; CDR3 protein: CAISGGAGTGAYEQYF
J gene: TRBJ1-5; V gene: TRBV20-1; clone size: few; CDR3 length: 17; CDR3 protein: CSARADILEDSNQPQHF